This T cell receptor (beta chain) was found in a study of T cell responses to AZD1222 COVID-19 vaccine. Method: immunoSEQ multiplex PCR; TCRdb's copy keeps in-frame clones and lacks some. The table has some 170,000 clones, 85% to 90% seen once. Study results and limitations: No day 14 peak samples; only post-peak repertoires were characterized. AZD1222 recipients seropositive at baseline numbered only five to seven.

This clone was seen a handful of times. Its antigen is still unknown. Trimming cost V 3 bases and J 3 bases, with 11 bases left between them. The CDR3 has 14 residues. Looked up from germline, CDR1 is LNHDA and CDR2 is SQIVND (reference sequence). Sequenced here: peripheral blood, sampled 28 days after the second dose of the MenACWY control vaccine. This chain connects TRBV19 to TRBJ1-1, with unresolved D. This TCR derives from an adult who received the MenACWY meningococcal vaccine as a control. Here the CDR3 DNA reads TGTGCCAGTAGTATGGAACCAGAGTACACTGAAGCTTTCTTT. Protein sequence: CASSMEPEYTEAFF.